Listed here are 22 T cell receptor beta chains from one sample, sequenced in a study of spatial heterogeneity in lung cancer. Regarding time point: sample taken at primary tumor resection. Whole RNA, which was extracted from tumor, nontumor lung tissue or frozen PBMC, was sequenced without any cell sorting. Via MiXCR, TCRdb re-called the 5' RACE reads, giving one row per CDR3 protein. This sample has about 50,000 distinct CDR3 sequences, with 7.5% to 8% found just once. The source material was PBMCs, sampled at surgery. The source of these receptors is a female donor with early-stage non-small cell lung cancer.

A few counts support this clonotype. The V call is TRBV7-2, the J call TRBJ2-5; no firm D call. The V and J ends lost 11 bases and 5 bases respectively, with 12 bases between them. Germline V gives CDR1 SGHTA, CDR2 FQGNSA. This CDR3 is 11 amino acids long. The CDR3: CASSVVETQYF. The CDR3 nucleotides read TGTGCCTCCTCGGTGGTGGAGACCCAGTACTTC.

This chain uses TRBV27 with TRBJ1-1; D remains unclear. This CDR3 has 13 amino acids. V gave up 2 bases and J gave up 3 bases, with 7 bases separating them. Germline CDR1 reads MNHEY; CDR2 reads SMNVEV (reference sequence). CDR3 bases: TGTGCCAGCAGTTTAGAGGGTCACACTGAAGCTTTCTTT. This encodes CASSLEGHTEAFF.

The chain recombines TRBV5-1 with TRBJ2-5, with D possibly TRBD1 on 6 matching bases. The CDR3 has 14 residues. The germline V gene encodes CDR1 SGHRS and CDR2 YFSETQ. Trimming cost V 0 bases and J 4 bases, with 10 bases left between them. The CDR3, as DNA: TGCGCCAGCAGCTTGGAGACAGGACGAGAGACCCAGTACTTC. It codes for CASSLETGRETQYF.

This chain links TRBV3-1 with TRBJ1-6; the D gene is possibly TRBD1 (5 bases). Trimming took 5 bases from V and 11 from J, leaving 25 bases between them. This CDR3 spans 17 amino acids. Germline lookup yields CDR1 LGHDT and CDR2 YNNKEL (reference sequence). CDR3 residues: CASSRRQPTASPAPLHF. The CDR3, as DNA: TGTGCCAGCAGCAGACGCCAACCGACAGCATCCCCTGCACCCCTCCACTTT. The full variable domain, completed using reference TRBV3-1 and TRBJ1-6, is DTAVSQTPKYLVTQMGNDKSIKCEQNLGHDTMYWYKQDSKKFLKIMFSYNNKELIINETVPNRFSPKSPDKAHLNLHINSLELGDSAVYFCASSRRQPTASPAPLHFGNGTRLTVT.

This clonotype was observed a few times. This chain links TRBV20-1 with TRBJ2-5, with 10 bases fitting TRBD2. Germline lookup yields CDR1 DFQATT and CDR2 SNEGSKA (reference sequence). CDR3 size: 15 residues. After removal of 6 bases from V and 5 bases from J, the junction contained 12 bases not matched to a gene. This chain's CDR3 is CSAPILAGILETQYF. The CDR3 region has the DNA TGCAGTGCCCCAATACTAGCGGGGATTTTGGAGACCCAGTACTTC.

This clonotype turned up a few times. The gene calls are TRBV5-1 and TRBJ1-1; the D gene is possibly TRBD1 (5 bases). Germline CDR1 SGHRS, CDR2 YFSETQ. V was pared by 3 bases and J by 11 bases, with 17 bases between. There are 13 residues in the CDR3. CDR3 sequence (DNA): TGCGCCAGCAGCTCCAACACCCAGGGTGCGGCTTTCTTT. It specifies CASSSNTQGAAFF.

The V call is TRBV10-3, the J call TRBJ1-1, with D perhaps TRBD1 (5 bases). Germline lookup yields CDR1 ENHRY and CDR2 SYGVKD. Trimming left V 3 bases short and J 4 bases short, with 9 bases between. This CDR3 is built from 13 residues. This CDR3 is CAISDPGTTEAFF. The CDR3 nucleotides are TGTGCCATCAGTGACCCCGGGACCACTGAAGCTTTCTTT.

This clonotype was recorded a few times. The chain is built from TRBV4-1 and TRBJ2-7; D is unresolved. The CDR3 is 15 amino acids. The germline V gene has CDR1 MGHRA and CDR2 YSYEKL. Trimming stripped 0 bases from V and 2 bases from J, with 11 bases between. The CDR3 sequence: CASSQEDRRPYEQYF. In nucleotides, the CDR3 is TGCGCCAGCAGCCAAGAGGACCGCCGACCCTACGAGCAGTACTTC.

This clonotype was seen many times. This chain connects TRBV9 to TRBJ1-1; 8 nucleotides align to TRBD1. V gave up 1 base and J gave up 3 bases; unmatched junction bases: 8. The CDR3 runs 16 residues. CDR1 is SGDLS and CDR2 is YYNGEE in the germline V gene. The CDR3 loop reads CASSVLQGGRDTEAFF. The CDR3 DNA sequence: TGTGCCAGCAGCGTACTACAGGGGGGAAGGGACACTGAAGCTTTCTTT.

This clonotype has at least ten counts. This rearrangement joins TRBV27 to TRBJ1-5; tentatively, D is TRBD1 (5 bases). Germline CDR1 reads MNHEY; CDR2 reads SMNVEV (reference sequence). This CDR3 has 15 residues. The ends were cut back, 6 bases at V and 6 bases at J, with 18 bases in the middle. In nucleotides, the CDR3 is TGTGCCAGCAGCTCACCCGGGACGAGGAGTCAGCCCCAGCATTTT. This sequence encodes CASSSPGTRSQPQHF.

The chain employs TRBV5-4 and TRBJ2-3, with 14 bases fitting TRBD2. This CDR3 region has 16 residues. After removal of 4 bases from V and 5 bases from J, the junction contained 6 bases not matched to a gene. Germline values: CDR1 SGHNT, CDR2 YYREEE (reference sequence). This CDR3 is CASSQRTSGGQDTQYF. The DNA of the CDR3 is TGTGCCAGCAGCCAAAGGACTAGCGGGGGGCAAGATACGCAGTATTTT.

A few counts support this clonotype. CDR3 DNA: TGTGCCAGCAGCAAACAGGGTGGGGAATCACCCCTCCACTTT. This gives the protein CASSKQGGESPLHF. The chain recombines TRBV21-1 with TRBJ1-6; TRBD1 reflects the table's D call only, with no check against the DNA. TRBV21-1 is labeled a pseudogene. The CDR3 consists of 14 residues.

This chain uses TRBV19 with TRBJ1-5; 7 bases line up with TRBD1. The junction had 10 bases not matched to a gene; V was cut back by 5 bases and J by 0 bases. CDR1 and CDR2 from the germline V gene are LNHDA and SQIVND (reference sequence). The CDR3 spans 17 residues. The CDR3 reads CASSVKTGADSNQPQHF. CDR3 in DNA: TGTGCCAGTAGTGTAAAAACAGGGGCGGATAGCAATCAGCCCCAGCATTTT. The full variable domain, completed using reference TRBV19 and TRBJ1-5, is DGGITQSPKYLFRKEGQNVTLSCEQNLNHDAMYWYRQDPGQGLRLIYYSQIVNDFQKGDIAEGYSVSREKKESFPLTVTSAQKNPTAFYLCASSVKTGADSNQPQHFGDGTRLSIL.

In this sample, this clonotype turned up a few times. The gene calls are TRBV19 and TRBJ1-2; 9 nucleotides line up with TRBD1. This CDR3 has 13 residues. Per germline, CDR1 LNHDA and CDR2 SQIVND (reference sequence). Trimming at V came to 6 bases and at J to 4 bases, leaving 3 bases not matched to a gene. CDR3 protein: CASSPGQGYGYTF. The CDR3 region has the DNA TGTGCCAGTAGCCCGGGACAGGGCTATGGCTACACCTTC.

This clonotype was recorded at least ten times. The CDR3 DNA is TGTGCCAGCAGCTTACGCCGACAGGGGGCTTTCAATCAGCCCCAGCATTTT. Translation gives CASSLRRQGAFNQPQHF. The V and J genes are TRBV7-8 and TRBJ1-5, with TRBD1 identical over 10 bases. J gave up 3 bases and V 2 bases, and 7 bases lay outside the gene matches. This CDR3 has 17 residues. CDR1 and CDR2 (germline): SGHVS, FQNEAQ.

This clonotype has just a few counts. V usage is TRBV6-2 or TRBV6-3 and J usage is TRBJ2-4; 9 bases line up with TRBD1. Trimming removed 5 bases from V and 1 base from J; junction bases left unmatched: 6. This CDR3 is built from 16 residues. The germline V gene has CDR1 MNHEY and CDR2 SVGEGT. Written as DNA, the CDR3 is TGTGCCAGCAGTGACAGGACAGGGGACGCCAAAAACATTCAGTACTTC. It translates to CASSDRTGDAKNIQYF.

The V and J genes are TRBV10-3 and TRBJ1-1; D unclear. CDR1 ENHRY and CDR2 SYGVKD come from the germline V gene. Deletions cut 6 bases from V and 1 base from J, with 15 bases between. This CDR3 region has 15 residues. CDR3 residues: CAISHEDVRNTEAFF. The CDR3 DNA reads as TGTGCCATCAGCCACGAGGACGTTAGGAACACTGAAGCTTTCTTT.

V is TRBV7-9 and J is TRBJ2-1, with 15 positions matching TRBD2. The V and J ends lost 6 bases and 7 bases, in that order; junction bases with no gene match: 19. There are 20 residues in the CDR3. Germline CDR1 is SEHNR and CDR2 is FQNEAQ (reference sequence). The CDR3 DNA is TGTGCCAGCAGATTCGGGACTAGCGGGGGGCCATCTTACATGAGGAATGAGCAGTTCTTC. It translates to CASRFGTSGGPSYMRNEQFF.

The chain joins TRBV19 to TRBJ2-5, with 13 bases aligning to TRBD2. J gave up 3 bases and V 8 bases, and 6 bases lay outside the gene matches. The CDR3 length is 15 residues. Per germline, CDR1 LNHDA and CDR2 SQIVND (reference sequence). The CDR3 region has the DNA TGTGCCAGTGGGACGGGACTAGCGGGAAAAGAGACCCAGTACTTC. Translating gives CASGTGLAGKETQYF.

This clonotype came up many times. The rearrangement joins TRBV12-3 or TRBV12-4 to TRBJ2-6, with TRBD1 as a possible D gene (6 bases). The CDR3 sequence is 16 residues long. V lost 6 bases and J lost 0, with 12 bases in between. In DNA form, the CDR3 reads TGTGCCAGCAGACTCGAAGGGGGCTCTGGGGCCAACGTCCTGACTTTC. Translated: CASRLEGGSGANVLTF.

This clonotype was picked up many times. The rearrangement joins TRBV5-1 to TRBJ1-3; no firm D call. The V gene lost 4 bases and the J gene lost 0 bases, with 11 bases spanning the gap. Germline CDR1 is SGHRS and CDR2 is YFSETQ. CDR3 length: 15 residues. The DNA of the CDR3 is TGCGCCAGCAGCCTAGCAGCCTCCTCTGGAAACACCATATATTTT. Protein product: CASSLAASSGNTIYF.

The table lists this clonotype with a few counts. The rearrangement uses TRBV2 and TRBJ2-7; 7 bases line up with TRBD1. V lost 8 bases and J lost 4; bases outside the gene matches: 5. Germline V gives CDR1 SNHLY, CDR2 FYNNEI. CDR3 size: 12 residues. DNA of the CDR3: TGTGCCAGCGAGGGGGCGGAGTACGAGCAGTACTTC. This encodes CASEGAEYEQYF.